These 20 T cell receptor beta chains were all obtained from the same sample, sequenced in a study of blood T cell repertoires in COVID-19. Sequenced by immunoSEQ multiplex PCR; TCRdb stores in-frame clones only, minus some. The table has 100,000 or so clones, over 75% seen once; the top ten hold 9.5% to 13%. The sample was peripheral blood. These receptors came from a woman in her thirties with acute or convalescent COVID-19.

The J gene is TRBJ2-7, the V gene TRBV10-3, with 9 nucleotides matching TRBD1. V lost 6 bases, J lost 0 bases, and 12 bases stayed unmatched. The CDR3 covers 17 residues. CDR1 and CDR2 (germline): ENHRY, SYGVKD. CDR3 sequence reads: CAIRGGQGYESSYEQYF. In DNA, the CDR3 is TGTGCCATCAGGGGGGGACAGGGTTACGAAAGCTCCTACGAGCAGTACTTC.

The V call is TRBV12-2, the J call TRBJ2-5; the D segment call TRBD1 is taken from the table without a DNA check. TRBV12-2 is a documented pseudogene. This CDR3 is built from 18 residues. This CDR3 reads CASRFPLPRTGGLETQYF. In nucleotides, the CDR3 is TGTGCAAGTCGCTTCCCGCTGCCCCGGACAGGGGGCTTGGAGACCCAGTACTTC.

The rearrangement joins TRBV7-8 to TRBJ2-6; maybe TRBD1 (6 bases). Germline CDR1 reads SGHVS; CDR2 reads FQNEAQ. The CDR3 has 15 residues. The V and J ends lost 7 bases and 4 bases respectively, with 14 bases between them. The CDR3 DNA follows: TGTGCCAGCACTCCCCAGGGGCGAGGGGCCAACGTCCTGACTTTC. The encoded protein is CASTPQGRGANVLTF.

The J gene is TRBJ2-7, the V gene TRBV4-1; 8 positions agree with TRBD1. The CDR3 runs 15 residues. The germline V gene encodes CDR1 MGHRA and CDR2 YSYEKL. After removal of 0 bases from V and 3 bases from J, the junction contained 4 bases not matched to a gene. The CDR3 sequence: CASSQDRGRGYEQYF. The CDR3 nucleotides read TGCGCCAGCAGCCAAGACAGGGGGCGCGGCTACGAGCAGTACTTC.

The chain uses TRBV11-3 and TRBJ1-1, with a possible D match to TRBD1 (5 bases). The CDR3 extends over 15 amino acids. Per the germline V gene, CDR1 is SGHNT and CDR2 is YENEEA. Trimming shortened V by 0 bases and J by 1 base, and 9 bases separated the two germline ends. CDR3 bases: TGTGCCAGCAGCTTAGATTTAAGGGGGAACACTGAAGCTTTCTTT. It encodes CASSLDLRGNTEAFF.

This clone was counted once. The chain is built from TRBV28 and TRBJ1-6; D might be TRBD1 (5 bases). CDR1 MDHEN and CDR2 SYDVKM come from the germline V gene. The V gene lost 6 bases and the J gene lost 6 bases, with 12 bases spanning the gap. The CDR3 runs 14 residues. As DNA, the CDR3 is TGTGCCAGCAGGAAGATGCAGGGTAATTCACCCCTCCACTTT. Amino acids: CASRKMQGNSPLHF.

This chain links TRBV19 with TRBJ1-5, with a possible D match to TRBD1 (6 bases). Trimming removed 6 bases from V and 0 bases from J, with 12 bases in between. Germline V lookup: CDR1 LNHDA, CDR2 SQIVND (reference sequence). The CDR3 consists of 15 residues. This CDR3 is CASRIQGNSNQPQHF. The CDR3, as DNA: TGTGCCAGTAGAATACAGGGAAATAGCAATCAGCCCCAGCATTTT.

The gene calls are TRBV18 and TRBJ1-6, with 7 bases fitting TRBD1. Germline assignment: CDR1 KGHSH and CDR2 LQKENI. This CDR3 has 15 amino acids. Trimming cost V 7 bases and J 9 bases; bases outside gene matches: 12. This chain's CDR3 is CASFRTTGEGSPLHF. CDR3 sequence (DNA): TGTGCCAGCTTTCGTACCACAGGGGAAGGTTCACCCCTCCACTTT.

The CDR3 sequence is CASGLIYQKGDRFYEQYF. CDR3 bases: TGTGCTAGTGGTTTGATCTATCAAAAAGGGGACAGGTTCTACGAGCAGTACTTC. The rearrangement links TRBV12-5 to TRBJ2-7; 8 bases map to TRBD1. The V segment lost 2 bases and the J segment 3 bases; nucleotides outside the gene matches: 15. This CDR3 is built from 18 residues. Germline V gives CDR1 LGHNT, CDR2 FRNRAP.

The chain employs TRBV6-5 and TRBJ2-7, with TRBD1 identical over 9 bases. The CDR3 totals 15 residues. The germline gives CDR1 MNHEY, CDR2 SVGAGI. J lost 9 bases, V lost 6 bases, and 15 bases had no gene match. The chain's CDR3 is CASRLGQGTYGWQYF. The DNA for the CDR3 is TGTGCCAGCAGGCTCGGACAGGGGACCTACGGGTGGCAGTACTTC.

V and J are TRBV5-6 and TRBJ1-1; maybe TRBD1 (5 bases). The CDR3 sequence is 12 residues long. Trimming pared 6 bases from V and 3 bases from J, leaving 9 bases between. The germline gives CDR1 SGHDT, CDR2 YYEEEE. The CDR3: CASTQGYTEAFF. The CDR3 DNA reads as TGTGCCAGCACCCAGGGCTACACTGAAGCTTTCTTT. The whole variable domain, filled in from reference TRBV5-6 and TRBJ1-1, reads DAGVTQSPTHLIKTRGQQVTLRCSPKSGHDTVSWYQQALGQGPQFIFQYYEEEERQRGNFPDRFSGHQFPNYSSELNVNALLLGDSALYLCASTQGYTEAFFGQGTRLTVV.

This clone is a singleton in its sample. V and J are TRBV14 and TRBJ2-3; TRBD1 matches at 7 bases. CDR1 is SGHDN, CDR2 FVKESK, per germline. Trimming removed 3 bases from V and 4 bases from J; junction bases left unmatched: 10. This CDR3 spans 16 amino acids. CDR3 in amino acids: CASSQGRSDRPDTQYF. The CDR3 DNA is TGTGCCAGCAGCCAGGGACGTTCGGACAGGCCAGATACGCAGTATTTT.

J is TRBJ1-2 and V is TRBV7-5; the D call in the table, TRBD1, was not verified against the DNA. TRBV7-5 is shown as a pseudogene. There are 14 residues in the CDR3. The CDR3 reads CARSGRDRAYGYTF. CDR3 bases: TGTGCCAGAAGCGGCCGGGACAGGGCATATGGCTACACCTTC.

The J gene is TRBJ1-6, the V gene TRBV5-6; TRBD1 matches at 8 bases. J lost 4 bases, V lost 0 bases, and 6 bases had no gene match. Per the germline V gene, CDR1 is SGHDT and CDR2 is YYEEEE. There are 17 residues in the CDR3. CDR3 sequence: CASSLVGTGRYNSPLHF. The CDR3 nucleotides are TGTGCCAGCAGCTTGGTTGGGACAGGTAGATATAATTCACCCCTCCACTTT.

This CDR3 is CASSLVQYQPQHF. In DNA, the CDR3 is TGTGCCAGCAGTTTGGTGCAGTACCAGCCCCAGCATTTT. The chain recombines TRBV28 with TRBJ1-5, with D uncertain. Germline assignment: CDR1 MDHEN and CDR2 SYDVKM. Trimming stripped 3 bases from V and 7 bases from J, with 10 bases between. CDR3 length equals 13 residues.

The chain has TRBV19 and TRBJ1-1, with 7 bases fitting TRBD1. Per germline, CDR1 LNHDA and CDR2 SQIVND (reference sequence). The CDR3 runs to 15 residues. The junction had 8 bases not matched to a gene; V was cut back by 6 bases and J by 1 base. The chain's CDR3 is CASSVTWDRNTEAFF. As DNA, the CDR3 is TGTGCCAGTAGCGTAACATGGGACAGGAACACTGAAGCTTTCTTT. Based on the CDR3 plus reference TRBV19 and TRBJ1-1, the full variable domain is DGGITQSPKYLFRKEGQNVTLSCEQNLNHDAMYWYRQDPGQGLRLIYYSQIVNDFQKGDIAEGYSVSREKKESFPLTVTSAQKNPTAFYLCASSVTWDRNTEAFFGQGTRLTVV.

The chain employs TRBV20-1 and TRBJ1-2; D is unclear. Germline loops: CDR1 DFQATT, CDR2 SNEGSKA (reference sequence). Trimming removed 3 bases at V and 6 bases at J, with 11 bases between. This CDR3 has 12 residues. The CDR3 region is CSASERLDGYTF. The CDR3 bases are TGCAGTGCTAGTGAAAGACTGGATGGCTACACCTTC.

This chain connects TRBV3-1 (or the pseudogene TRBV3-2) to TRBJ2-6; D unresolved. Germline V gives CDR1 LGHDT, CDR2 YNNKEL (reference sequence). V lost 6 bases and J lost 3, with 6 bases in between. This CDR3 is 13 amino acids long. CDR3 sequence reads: CASRAFGANVLTF. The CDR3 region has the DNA TGTGCCAGCAGGGCTTTTGGGGCCAACGTCCTGACTTTC.

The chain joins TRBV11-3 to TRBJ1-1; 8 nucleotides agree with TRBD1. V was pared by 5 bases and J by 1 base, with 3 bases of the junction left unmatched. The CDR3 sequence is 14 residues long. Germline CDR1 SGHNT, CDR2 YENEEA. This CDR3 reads CASSRRGQNTEAFF. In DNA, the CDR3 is TGTGCCAGCAGCCGCAGGGGGCAGAACACTGAAGCTTTCTTT. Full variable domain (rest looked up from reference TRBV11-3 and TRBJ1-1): EAGVVQSPRYKIIEKKQPVAFWCNPISGHNTLYWYLQNLGQGPELLIRYENEEAVDDSQLPKDRFSAERLKGVDSTLKIQPAELGDSAVYLCASSRRGQNTEAFFGQGTRLTVV.

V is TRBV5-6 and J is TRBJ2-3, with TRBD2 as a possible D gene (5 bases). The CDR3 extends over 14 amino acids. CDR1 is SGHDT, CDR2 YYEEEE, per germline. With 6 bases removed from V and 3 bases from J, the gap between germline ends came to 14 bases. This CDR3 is CASTGDRGTDTQYF. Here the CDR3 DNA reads TGTGCCAGCACCGGGGATCGGGGTACAGATACGCAGTATTTT.